The T cell receptor (beta chain) under discussion was sequenced for a study of shared clonotypes between healthy human individuals. Using immunoSEQ multiplex PCR, the repertoire was profiled, and TCRdb retains in-frame clones only, with some absent. Of around 1,100,000 clones in the sample, about 72% were seen once. This TCR was recovered from a young man in good health. Some clones in this sample may be carry-over from other donors' samples. Source material: memory CD4+ T cells from PBMCs. Subset specified: CD45RA-negative fraction.

CDR3 in amino acids: CASEGRSGNTIYF. CDR3 DNA: TGTGCCAGTGAAGGACGCTCTGGAAACACCATATATTTT. The rearrangement joins TRBV7-9 to TRBJ1-3, with D unclear. The germline CDR1 and CDR2 sequences are SEHNR and FQNEAQ (reference sequence). Trimming shortened V by 9 bases and J by 0 bases, and 9 bases separated the two germline ends. The length of the CDR3 is 13 residues.